This entry describes one T cell receptor (beta chain). What it recognizes is unknown. The data belong to a study of T cell repertoires and HLA-DP antigens. In the study overall: Sorted CD137+CD4+ samples averaged around 200 ng DNA; pre-culture CD4+ samples, 1,200 ng. General study results and limits: Clones undetected before culture averaged about 33% against one allele and under 60% against the other.

Measured with immunoSEQ multiplex PCR; TCRdb has only the in-frame clones, and not every one. This sample has approximately 86,000 clones, with approximately 86% found just once. Germline V lookup: CDR1 SGHTA, CDR2 FQGNSA. There are 14 residues in the CDR3. V lost 0 bases, J lost 5 bases, and 10 bases lay in between. Sequenced sample: CD4+ T cells from PBMCs. V is TRBV7-2 and J is TRBJ1-2; no reliable D call. The clonotype comes from a man aged 50-60 years in good health and CMV-seronegative. The CDR3 reads CASSLARTEYGYTF. DNA for the CDR3: TGTGCCAGCAGCTTAGCAAGGACGGAATATGGCTACACCTTC.